The 3 T cell receptor beta chains below were found in one sample sequenced in a study of Ad26.COV2.S vaccination and SARS-CoV-2 variants. Sequenced by immunoSEQ multiplex PCR; TCRdb stores in-frame clones only, minus some. The data contain under 400,000 clones, about nine tenths of them singletons. Treatment indicated: around 19 received Ad26.COV2.S at low or high dose, single or two shots; 5 received placebo; per-sample allocation not given. Following the first vaccine or placebo injection, samples were taken on day 63. The sequences come from peripheral blood, collected in a trial of Ad26.COV2.S vaccine versus placebo. The source of these receptors is a person aged 18-65 years who received the Ad26.COV2.S COVID-19 vaccine or a placebo.

This clone was counted a single time. The gene calls are TRBV29-1 and TRBJ2-4; 8 bases are shared with TRBD1. This CDR3 is 14 amino acids long. The J segment lost 1 base and the V segment lost 6 bases, leaving 5 bases of the junction unmatched. Germline values: CDR1 SQVTM, CDR2 ANQGSEA. The CDR3 region is CSVTGESAKNIQYF. The CDR3 DNA follows: TGCAGCGTGACAGGGGAGTCGGCCAAAAACATTCAGTACTTC.

The chain joins TRBV5-1 to TRBJ2-7; D gene unclear. Per the germline V gene, CDR1 is SGHRS and CDR2 is YFSETQ. V dropped 6 bases and J dropped 0 bases, with 19 bases sitting between them. This CDR3 has 16 amino acids. This CDR3 is CASTGVGRQGSYEQYF. As DNA, the CDR3 is TGCGCCAGCACTGGCGTGGGCCGCCAAGGCTCCTACGAGCAGTACTTC.

The rearrangement joins TRBV5-4 to TRBJ2-1; D might be TRBD1 (5 bases). This CDR3 has 15 residues. The germline V and J ends were trimmed by 5 bases and 0 bases, with 12 bases remaining between them. Per germline, CDR1 SGHNT and CDR2 YYREEE (reference sequence). The CDR3 is CASRHPGNSYNEQFF. CDR3 DNA: TGTGCCAGCAGACACCCAGGGAACTCCTACAATGAGCAGTTCTTC.